Here is one TCR beta chain with its context. Antigen unknown. The CDR3 sequence is 12 residues long. Germline CDR1 reads SQVTM; CDR2 reads ANQGSEA. J lost 8 bases, V lost 6 bases, and 9 bases had no gene match. The data derive from a study of cytomegalovirus exposure and HLA in healthy donors. Overall study findings and caveats: Sequencing depth across donors, presence/absence analyses assumed, was roughly uniform. Listed as cytomegalovirus-associated were 164 TCR beta chains. Later, an analysis showed that TCR beta chains associated with HLA were more clonally expanded than others that were equally common. HLA-A and HLA-B allele assignments for most subjects were reportedly predicted accurately using TCR beta sequences.

PCR used 60 Vbeta primers and 13 Jbeta primers. Profiled with immunoSEQ multiplex PCR; TCRdb holds only in-frame clones, not every one. This table holds 120,000 to 150,000 clones, around 83% found once. The V gene is TRBV29-1, the J gene TRBJ2-5, with 7 bases fitting TRBD1. The TCR was taken from a man in his forties in good health and CMV-seropositive. Sequenced material: PBMCs. CDR3 nucleotides: TGCAGCGTGACAGGGCAGCCCGGTACCCAGTACTTC. Its translation: CSVTGQPGTQYF.